The 29 T cell receptor beta chains reported below all come from one sample, sequenced in a study of blood T cell repertoires in COVID-19 (dated by TCRdb to 2020 to 2022). Library preparation used the immunoSEQ multiplex PCR assay. TCRdb obtained this table from immuneACCESS and retained in-frame rearrangements with V and J assigned. These tables miss some clones; where compared with another copy, unresolved V genes account for less than half of the shortfall, and the remainder is unexplained. The sample yields about 270,000 clones; around 90% were counted once. The ten most abundant clones make up approximately 2.5% of the sample. Sequenced sample: PBMCs or T cells enriched from blood (not recorded which). These receptor sequences come from a woman aged 35 to 49 with acute COVID-19.

The chain recombines TRBV6-2 or TRBV6-3 with TRBJ1-5; D remains unclear. Germline values: CDR1 MNHEY, CDR2 SVGEGT. V lost 6 bases, J lost 7 bases, and 25 bases lay in between. CDR3 length: 17 residues. The CDR3 DNA follows: TGTGCCAGCAGCCATCTCCCCGGGTCACAACGCGTCCAGCCCCAGCATTTT. This codes for CASSHLPGSQRVQPQHF.

In its sample, this clone was seen once. V is TRBV24-1 and J is TRBJ2-7, with 7 nucleotides matching TRBD1. V shed 4 bases and J 2 bases; nucleotides not matched to a gene: 10. This CDR3 spans 16 amino acids. Germline lookup yields CDR1 KGHDR and CDR2 SFDVKD. CDR3 loop: CATSELTGARTYEQYF. CDR3 DNA: TGTGCCACCAGTGAGCTAACAGGGGCTAGGACCTACGAGCAGTACTTC.

The CDR3: CASSFEGAGGGEQYF. The CDR3 region has the DNA TGTGCCAGCAGCTTTGAAGGGGCCGGGGGGGGCGAGCAGTACTTC. The chain has TRBV11-2 and TRBJ2-7; TRBD2 matches at 8 bases. V dropped 3 bases and J dropped 6; count of bases not matched to a gene: 10. The CDR3 extends over 15 amino acids. Germline V gives CDR1 SGHAT, CDR2 FQNNGV.

The rearrangement joins TRBV5-5 to TRBJ2-2, with D tentatively TRBD2 (6 bases). Per the germline V gene, CDR1 is SGHKS and CDR2 is YYEKEE (reference sequence). This CDR3 is 14 amino acids long. V was shortened by 4 bases and J by 5 bases, with 12 bases between the two germline ends. The CDR3 loop reads CASSKIRGTGELFF. The CDR3 DNA follows: TGTGCCAGCAGCAAGATACGGGGGACCGGGGAGCTGTTTTTT.

The genes are TRBV4-3 and TRBJ2-7; 10 bases are shared with TRBD1. V lost 5 bases to trimming and J lost 1 base; unmatched junction nucleotides: 14. The germline V gene has CDR1 LGHNA and CDR2 YSLEER. This CDR3 is 18 amino acids long. CDR3 sequence: CASSSSPYGTGVSYEQYF. CDR3 DNA: TGCGCCAGCAGCTCGAGCCCTTACGGGACAGGGGTGTCCTACGAGCAGTACTTC.

The chain recombines TRBV11-3 with TRBJ2-4, with 9 bases matching TRBD1. Germline V gene sequence: CDR1 SGHNT, CDR2 YENEEA. V lost 7 bases to trimming and J lost 8 bases; unmatched junction nucleotides: 9. The CDR3 covers 14 residues. The DNA of the CDR3 is TGTGCCAGCACCACAGGGGGCGCGACGGACATTCAGTACTTC. Translated: CASTTGGATDIQYF. Full variable domain (missing parts from reference TRBV11-3 and TRBJ2-4): EAGVVQSPRYKIIEKKQPVAFWCNPISGHNTLYWYLQNLGQGPELLIRYENEEAVDDSQLPKDRFSAERLKGVDSTLKIQPAELGDSAVYLCASTTGGATDIQYFGAGTRLSVL.

The J gene is TRBJ1-1, the V gene TRBV3-1 (or the pseudogene TRBV3-2), with D tentatively TRBD1 (6 bases). Trimming stripped 5 bases from V and 0 bases from J, with 10 bases between. CDR1 is LGHDT, CDR2 YNNKEL, per germline (reference sequence). The CDR3 sequence is 14 residues long. The CDR3 loop reads CASSSKGVNTEAFF. In DNA, the CDR3 is TGTGCCAGCAGCTCGAAGGGGGTGAACACTGAAGCTTTCTTT.

The rearrangement uses TRBV10-3 and TRBJ1-1; 8 bases line up with TRBD1. Germline CDR1 and CDR2: ENHRY and SYGVKD. The CDR3 contains 14 residues. The junction had 7 bases not matched to a gene; V was cut back by 6 bases and J by 4 bases. The CDR3 region is CAIRGTGGATEAFF. Here the CDR3 DNA reads TGTGCCATCAGGGGGACAGGTGGGGCCACTGAAGCTTTCTTT.

The chain has TRBV7-2 and TRBJ2-5; possibly TRBD2 for D (6 bases). The CDR3 loop spans 15 amino acids. V lost 5 bases, J lost 1 base, and 14 bases lay in between. Germline CDR1 and CDR2: SGHTA and FQGNSA. In DNA form, the CDR3 reads TGTGCCAGCAGCCAGCGGCGGGACCGCCAAGAGACCCAGTACTTC. It specifies CASSQRRDRQETQYF.

The V and J genes are TRBV9 and TRBJ2-7, with D maybe TRBD1 (5 bases). V was cut by 6 bases and J by 5 bases, with 24 bases left in between. The CDR3 runs to 16 residues. Germline V gene sequence: CDR1 SGDLS, CDR2 YYNGEE. CDR3 in DNA: TGTGCCAGCACCCACCTCCGCCCCTACAGGTTCAACGAGCAGTACTTC. Translated: CASTHLRPYRFNEQYF.

This chain connects TRBV5-1 to TRBJ1-2, with a weak D call TRBD1 (6 bases). This CDR3 is built from 15 residues. Germline lookup yields CDR1 SGHRS and CDR2 YFSETQ. The ends were cut back, 4 bases at V and 5 bases at J, with 18 bases in the middle. The CDR3 region is CASSPRSGTRYGYTF. The CDR3 bases are TGCGCCAGCAGCCCACGATCCGGGACAAGATATGGCTACACCTTC.

CDR3 amino acids: CASSQDRGGVGYEQYF. The CDR3 DNA sequence: TGCGCCAGCAGCCAAGATAGGGGGGGAGTTGGCTACGAGCAGTACTTC. The V call is TRBV4-3, the J call TRBJ2-7; TRBD2 might be the D (7 bases). Germline V gene data show CDR1 as LGHNA and CDR2 as YSLEER. V lost 0 bases to trimming and J lost 3 bases, with 15 bases between them. The CDR3 loop spans 16 amino acids.

The chain links TRBV4-1 to TRBJ1-6; no definite D call. CDR1 and CDR2 (germline): MGHRA, YSYEKL. V was cut by 0 bases and J by 8 bases, with 11 bases left in between. This CDR3 region has 15 residues. The CDR3 spells CASSQESTSDSPLHF. CDR3 bases: TGCGCCAGCAGCCAAGAATCGACTTCGGATTCACCCCTCCACTTT.

The rearrangement joins TRBV7-2 to TRBJ1-5; 11 bases agree with TRBD1. Germline V gives CDR1 SGHTA, CDR2 FQGNSA. This CDR3 contains 17 residues. The junction had 7 bases not matched to a gene; V was cut back by 5 bases and J by 1 base. CDR3 residues: CASSLGTGGRSNQPQHF. In nucleotides, the CDR3 is TGTGCCAGCAGCCTTGGGACAGGGGGTAGGAGCAATCAGCCCCAGCATTTT.

This clone was counted between two and nine times. The chain couples TRBV28 to TRBJ2-7; the match to TRBD1 covers 8 bases. This CDR3 is built from 13 residues. In germline, CDR1 is MDHEN, CDR2 SYDVKM. J was trimmed by 6 bases and V by 10 bases; bases with no gene match: 11. Here the CDR3 DNA reads TGTGCCACCGATCGGACAGGGAGTCTCGAGCAGTACTTC. Translated: CATDRTGSLEQYF.

The chain combines TRBV29-1 with TRBJ1-1; TRBD1 matches 7 bases. The CDR3 has 12 amino acids. Germline V gives CDR1 SQVTM, CDR2 ANQGSEA. With 7 bases clipped from V and 2 bases from J, the junction kept 4 bases outside the gene matches. This CDR3 reads CSGRDSNTEAFF. CDR3 sequence (DNA): TGCAGCGGACGGGACAGCAACACTGAAGCTTTCTTT.

The chain links TRBV5-8 to TRBJ1-5, with TRBD1 as a possible D gene (6 bases). V was pared by 0 bases and J by 3 bases, with 10 bases between. Germline loops: CDR1 SGHTS, CDR2 YDEGEE. This CDR3 spans 15 amino acids. The CDR3 nucleotides are TGTGCCAGCAGCTTGGAGGGGGGGATCAATCAGCCCCAGCATTTT. Translation: CASSLEGGINQPQHF.

This clone was detected only once. The chain joins TRBV15 to TRBJ2-2; the match to TRBD2 covers 9 bases. Trimming took 5 bases from V and 3 from J; bases not matched to a gene: 7. CDR1 is LNHNV and CDR2 is YYDKDF in the germline V gene (reference sequence). The CDR3 contains 16 residues. The CDR3 loop is CATSDTTSGYTGELFF. CDR3 coding DNA: TGTGCCACCAGCGACACAACTAGCGGGTACACCGGGGAGCTGTTTTTT.

The J gene is TRBJ2-1, the V gene TRBV6-2 or TRBV6-3, with D maybe TRBD2 (5 bases). Trimming cost V 4 bases and J 1 base, with 23 bases left between them. In germline, CDR1 is MNHEY, CDR2 SVGEGT. The CDR3 consists of 19 residues. The CDR3 region is CASSFRPRVARESYNEQFF. The DNA of the CDR3 is TGTGCCAGCAGTTTTCGTCCTAGGGTCGCGAGGGAATCCTACAATGAGCAGTTCTTC.

The chain has TRBV9 and TRBJ2-4; D gene ambiguous. The CDR3 consists of 14 residues. V lost 4 bases to trimming and J lost 8 bases, with 16 bases between them. CDR1 and CDR2 (germline): SGDLS, YYNGEE. Here the CDR3 DNA reads TGTGCCAGCAGCCCCCCCTTTCCCCCGTACATTCAGTACTTC. Translated, it gives CASSPPFPPYIQYF.

The J gene is TRBJ2-2, the V gene TRBV12-3 or TRBV12-4; D is possibly TRBD1 (5 bases). V was cut by 3 bases and J by 8 bases, with 10 bases left in between. The CDR3 sequence is 13 residues long. CDR3 region: CASSFRVGGELFF. CDR3 coding DNA: TGTGCCAGCAGTTTCAGGGTCGGGGGGGAGCTGTTTTTT.

The V call is TRBV6-5, the J call TRBJ2-7; 11 bases match TRBD1. CDR1 is MNHEY and CDR2 is SVGAGI in the germline V gene. V lost 2 bases to trimming and J lost 2 bases; unmatched junction nucleotides: 2. This CDR3 region has 15 residues. The CDR3 coding sequence is TGTGCCAGCAGTTACGGGACAGGGGGTCCCTACGAGCAGTACTTC. Protein: CASSYGTGGPYEQYF.

In this sample, this clone turned up a few times. The J gene is TRBJ2-3, the V gene TRBV24-1; tentatively, D is TRBD1 (5 bases). The V gene lost 3 bases and the J gene lost 2 bases, with 11 bases spanning the gap. CDR1 is KGHDR, CDR2 SFDVKD, per germline. The CDR3 sequence is 15 residues long. In DNA, the CDR3 is TGTGCCACCAGTGATCCGCGACAGACCACAGATACGCAGTATTTT. This codes for CATSDPRQTTDTQYF.

This clone occurred a few times. This rearrangement joins TRBV7-3 to TRBJ1-6, with TRBD1 matching over 10 bases. The germline V gene encodes CDR1 SGHTA and CDR2 FQGTGA. This CDR3 has 13 residues. V shed 4 bases and J 12 bases; nucleotides not matched to a gene: 3. The CDR3 coding sequence is TGTGCCAGCAGCTCGACAGGGGGCTTACCCCTCCACTTT. This codes for CASSSTGGLPLHF.

The chain recombines TRBV2 with TRBJ2-7; tentatively, D is TRBD1 (6 bases). Deletions cut 6 bases from V and 1 base from J, with 10 bases between. The CDR3 extends over 13 amino acids. The germline V gene encodes CDR1 SNHLY and CDR2 FYNNEI. CDR3 sequence: CASRDRVSYEQYF. The CDR3 DNA follows: TGTGCCAGCAGGGACAGAGTTTCCTACGAGCAGTACTTC.

This clone was observed a single time. V usage is TRBV6-1 and J usage is TRBJ2-3; 11 nucleotides line up with TRBD2. The CDR3 length is 15 residues. With 2 bases clipped from V and 7 bases from J, the junction kept 5 bases outside the gene matches. Germline CDR1 MNHNS, CDR2 SASEGT. The CDR3 is CASSERLAGRNTQYF. DNA of the CDR3: TGTGCCAGCAGTGAACGACTAGCGGGAAGGAATACGCAGTATTTT.

This clone was picked up a small number of times. The chain has TRBV7-9 and TRBJ1-5, with D unresolved. This CDR3 has 14 residues. Germline values: CDR1 SEHNR, CDR2 FQNEAQ (reference sequence). V was pared by 5 bases and J by 0 bases, with 8 bases between. CDR3 sequence: CASSPIVSNQPQHF. CDR3 nucleotides: TGTGCCAGCAGCCCTATCGTTAGCAATCAGCCCCAGCATTTT.

The chain uses TRBV10-3 and TRBJ1-2; TRBD1 aligns across 9 bases. In germline, CDR1 is ENHRY, CDR2 SYGVKD. This CDR3 has 15 amino acids. V lost 7 bases, J lost 6 bases, and 12 bases stayed unmatched. In DNA form, the CDR3 reads TGTGCCATCAACGCAACCCCACAGGGGGCTAATGGCTACACCTTC. This translates into CAINATPQGANGYTF.

The rearrangement links TRBV7-2 to TRBJ2-5; 10 nucleotides match TRBD2. Germline V lookup: CDR1 SGHTA, CDR2 FQGNSA. After removal of 7 bases from V and 7 bases from J, the junction contained 9 bases not matched to a gene. The CDR3 runs to 14 residues. The CDR3 DNA sequence: TGTGCCAGCATCCCGGGACTAGCGTATGGGACCCAGTACTTC. It translates to CASIPGLAYGTQYF.